The next 13 T cell receptor beta chains were all read from a single sample in a study of OX40 agonist ivuxolimab in advanced cancers. The repertoire was sequenced with immunoSEQ multiplex PCR; TCRdb's copy has only in-frame clones and lacks some. The sample contains about 76,000 clones, roughly 80% of which appear only once. The sample consisted of CD4+ or CD8+ T cells sorted from blood, taken in a trial of the OX40 agonist ivuxolimab. These receptors were obtained from an adult with an advanced solid tumor such as melanoma, head and neck, liver or kidney cancer.

This chain connects TRBV7-3 to TRBJ2-5; 7 bases map to TRBD2. CDR1 is SGHTA, CDR2 FQGTGA, per germline. With 5 bases clipped from V and 6 bases from J, the junction kept 6 bases outside the gene matches. The CDR3 spans 13 residues. CDR3 residues: CASSQTSSKTQYF. CDR3 bases: TGTGCCAGCAGCCAGACTAGCAGTAAGACCCAGTACTTC.

J is TRBJ2-5 and V is TRBV30, with D possibly TRBD2 on 6 matching bases. The V gene lost 2 bases and the J gene lost 6 bases, with 10 bases spanning the gap. The CDR3 is made up of 12 amino acids. Germline CDR1 GTSNPN, CDR2 SVGIG (reference sequence). The CDR3 reads CAWSLEGKTQYF. The CDR3 region has the DNA TGTGCCTGGAGTTTGGAGGGAAAGACCCAGTACTTC.

The gene calls are TRBV7-3 and TRBJ1-1; D is unresolved. The CDR3 is 13 residues long. The V gene lost 5 bases and the J gene lost 7 bases, with 14 bases spanning the gap. Germline CDR1 and CDR2: SGHTA and FQGTGA. CDR3 residues: CASSPSARGEAFF. The CDR3 DNA is TGTGCCAGCAGCCCCTCGGCGCGGGGTGAAGCTTTCTTT.

This sequence joins TRBV6-1 and TRBJ1-1; 9 bases are a match to TRBD1. CDR1 MNHNS and CDR2 SASEGT come from the germline V gene. Trimming at V came to 11 bases and at J to 1 base, leaving 8 bases not matched to a gene. CDR3 size: 14 residues. CDR3 nucleotide sequence: TGTGCCGGCTGGACAGGGGAATCGAACACTGAAGCTTTCTTT. Translating it yields CAGWTGESNTEAFF.

The V gene is TRBV6-6, the J gene TRBJ2-7, with D tentatively TRBD2 (6 bases). V shed 6 bases and J shed 2 bases, with 8 bases lying between them. Germline values: CDR1 MNHNY, CDR2 SVGAGI (reference sequence). This CDR3 has 12 residues. CDR3 sequence (DNA): TGTGCCAGCAGCGGAGGGGCCTACGAGCAGTACTTC. It specifies CASSGGAYEQYF.

This sequence joins TRBV28 and TRBJ1-4; D is ambiguous. Per germline, CDR1 MDHEN and CDR2 SYDVKM. V was clipped by 7 bases and J by 7 bases, with 10 bases between them. The CDR3 runs to 12 residues. In nucleotides, the CDR3 is TGTGCCAGCAAGGAAGGAGGTGAAAAACTGTTTTTT. Its translation: CASKEGGEKLFF.

The chain links TRBV6-5 to TRBJ1-2; 7 positions agree with TRBD1. The V gene end was trimmed by 4 bases and the J gene end by 2 bases; junction bases not matched to a gene: 10. This CDR3 has 16 residues. Germline loops: CDR1 MNHEY, CDR2 SVGAGI. As DNA, the CDR3 is TGTGCCAGCAGTTTGTACAGGGGAATCGGGAACTATGGCTACACCTTC. Translated, it gives CASSLYRGIGNYGYTF.

J is TRBJ2-2 and V is TRBV28; D call uncertain. The CDR3 loop spans 14 amino acids. Germline assignment: CDR1 MDHEN and CDR2 SYDVKM. V lost 7 bases and J lost 5, with 14 bases in between. The CDR3 DNA reads TGTGCCAGCACCCCGGCCAGCCGGACCGGGGAGCTGTTTTTT. As protein: CASTPASRTGELFF.

The sample holds a few counts of this clone. The rearrangement uses TRBV2 and TRBJ2-1; 8 nucleotides match TRBD1. The germline CDR1 and CDR2 sequences are SNHLY and FYNNEI. The length of the CDR3 is 14 residues. V was pared by 1 base and J by 6 bases, with 2 bases of the junction left unmatched. CDR3 sequence: CASSEGGQGNEQFF. CDR3 nucleotide sequence: TGTGCCAGCAGTGAAGGCGGACAGGGCAATGAGCAGTTCTTC.

The genes are TRBV28 and TRBJ1-2; 9 nucleotides align to TRBD1. With 6 bases clipped from V and 4 bases from J, the junction kept 12 bases outside the gene matches. CDR1 is MDHEN, CDR2 SYDVKM, per germline. The CDR3 consists of 16 residues. The CDR3 sequence is CASSKGGQGRSYGYTF. DNA for the CDR3: TGTGCCAGCAGCAAAGGGGGACAGGGCAGAAGCTATGGCTACACCTTC.

In this sample, this clone turned up once. The V and J genes are TRBV7-8 and TRBJ2-4; the D gene could be TRBD1 or TRBD2 (6 bases each). V was shortened by 5 bases and J by 3 bases, with 11 bases between the two germline ends. The germline V gene has CDR1 SGHVS and CDR2 FQNEAQ. This CDR3 is built from 14 residues. The CDR3 protein is CASSEGGGKNIQYF. The CDR3 DNA sequence: TGTGCCAGCAGCGAAGGAGGGGGCAAAAACATTCAGTACTTC.

The genes are TRBV30 and TRBJ2-1, with D perhaps matching TRBD1 (6 bases). Germline V CDR1 and CDR2: GTSNPN, SVGIG (reference sequence). The CDR3 is 16 residues long. The V and J ends lost 0 bases and 3 bases respectively, with 15 bases between them. The CDR3 bases are TGTGCCTGGAGTGTACCCCAGGGGAATGGCTACAATGAGCAGTTCTTC. This translates into CAWSVPQGNGYNEQFF.

This chain connects TRBV7-2 to TRBJ1-1; D gene uncertain. Trimming cost V 1 base and J 4 bases, with 13 bases left between them. This CDR3 is 15 amino acids long. Germline V gene lookup returns CDR1 SGHTA and CDR2 FQGNSA. CDR3 in DNA: TGTGCCAGCAGCTTAGAAGGACCGCGGGGCACTGAAGCTTTCTTT. As protein: CASSLEGPRGTEAFF.